This T cell receptor beta chain was identified in a study of blood T cell repertoires in COVID-19. About the study: The United States, Italy and Spain supplied acute and convalescent COVID-19 samples. Sources were T cells, B-cell-depleted T cells, or PBMCs; the material itself was cDNA or gDNA.

Authors' data handling: Estimation of nucleated cell counts was performed using reference gene primer amplification. The protocol was immunoSEQ multiplex PCR, while the TCRdb copy is restricted to in-frame clones and leaves out a portion. V, J and clone size reflect that table, while D and trimming were determined from the DNA. The table lists 250,000 to 350,000 clones, approximately 90% of them singletons. Germline V gene data show CDR1 as LGHNA and CDR2 as YNFKEQ. CDR3 length: 13 residues. The V end was cut by 4 bases, the J end by 3 bases, with 7 bases between. This sequence joins TRBV4-2 and TRBJ1-3; D is unresolved. The clonotype originates from a woman in her forties or fifties with active or convalescent COVID-19. Sample: peripheral blood. The CDR3 sequence: CASSPNGGNTIYF. CDR3 sequence (DNA): TGTGCCAGCAGCCCCAACGGTGGAAACACCATATATTTT.